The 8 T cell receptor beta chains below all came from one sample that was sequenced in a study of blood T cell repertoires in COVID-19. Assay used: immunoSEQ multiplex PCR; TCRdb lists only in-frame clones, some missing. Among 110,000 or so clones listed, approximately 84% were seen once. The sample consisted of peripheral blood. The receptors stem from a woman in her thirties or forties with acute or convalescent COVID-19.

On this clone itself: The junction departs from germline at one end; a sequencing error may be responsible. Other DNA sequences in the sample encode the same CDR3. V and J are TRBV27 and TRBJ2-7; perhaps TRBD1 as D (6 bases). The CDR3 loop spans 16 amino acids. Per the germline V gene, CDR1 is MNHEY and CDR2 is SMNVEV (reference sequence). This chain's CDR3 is CASSPQAGVATYEQYF. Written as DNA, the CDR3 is TGTGCCAGCAGTCCACAGGCAGGGGTCGCCACCTACGAGCAGTATTTC.

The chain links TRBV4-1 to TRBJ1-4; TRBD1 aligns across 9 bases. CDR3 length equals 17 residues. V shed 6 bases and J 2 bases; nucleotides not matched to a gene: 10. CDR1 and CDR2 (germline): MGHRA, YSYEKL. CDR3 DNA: TGCGCCAGCAGGGTAGGACAGGGGAGTAACACTAATGAAAAACTGTTTTTT. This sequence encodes CASRVGQGSNTNEKLFF.

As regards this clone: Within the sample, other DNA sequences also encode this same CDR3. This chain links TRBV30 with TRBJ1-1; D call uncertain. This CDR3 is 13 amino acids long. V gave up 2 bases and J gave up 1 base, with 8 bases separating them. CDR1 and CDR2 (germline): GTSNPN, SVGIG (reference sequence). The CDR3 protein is CAWSKSGNTEAFF. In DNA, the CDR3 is TGTGCCTGGAGTAAATCGGGGAACACTGAAGCTTTCTTT. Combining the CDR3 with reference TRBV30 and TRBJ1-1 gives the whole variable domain SQTIHQWPATLVQPVGSPLSLECTVEGTSNPNLYWYRQAAGRGLQLLFYSVGIGQISSEVPQNLSASRPQDRQFILSSKKLLLSDSGFYLCAWSKSGNTEAFFGQGTRLTVV.

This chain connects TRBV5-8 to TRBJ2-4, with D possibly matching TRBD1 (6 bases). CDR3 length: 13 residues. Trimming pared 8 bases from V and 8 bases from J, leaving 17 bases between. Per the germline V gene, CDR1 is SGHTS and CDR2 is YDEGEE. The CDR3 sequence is CASCWGLLDIQYF. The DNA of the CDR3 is TGTGCCAGTTGCTGGGGGCTACTGGACATTCAGTACTTC.

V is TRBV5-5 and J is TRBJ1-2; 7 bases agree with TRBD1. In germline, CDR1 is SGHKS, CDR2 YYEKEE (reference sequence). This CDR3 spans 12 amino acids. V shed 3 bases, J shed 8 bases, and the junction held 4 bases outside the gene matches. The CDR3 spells CASSSDRVGYTF. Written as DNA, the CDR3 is TGTGCCAGCAGCTCAGACAGGGTGGGCTACACCTTC. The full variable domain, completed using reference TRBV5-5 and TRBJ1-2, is DAGVTQSPTHLIKTRGQQVTLRCSPISGHKSVSWYQQVLGQGPQFIFQYYEKEERGRGNFPDRFSARQFPNYSSELNVNALLLGDSALYLCASSSDRVGYTFGSGTRLTVV.

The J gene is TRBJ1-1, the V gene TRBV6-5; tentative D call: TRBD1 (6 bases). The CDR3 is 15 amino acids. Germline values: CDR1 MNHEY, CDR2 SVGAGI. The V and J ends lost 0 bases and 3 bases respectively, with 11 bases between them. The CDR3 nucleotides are TGTGCCAGCAGTTACTCGAGGGGGAGGGACACTGAAGCTTTCTTT. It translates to CASSYSRGRDTEAFF.

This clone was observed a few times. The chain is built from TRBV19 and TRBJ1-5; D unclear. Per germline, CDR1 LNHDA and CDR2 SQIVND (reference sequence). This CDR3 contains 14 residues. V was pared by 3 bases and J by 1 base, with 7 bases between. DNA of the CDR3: TGTGCCAGTAGTATGACAAGGAGCAATCAGCCCCAGCATTTT. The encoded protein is CASSMTRSNQPQHF.

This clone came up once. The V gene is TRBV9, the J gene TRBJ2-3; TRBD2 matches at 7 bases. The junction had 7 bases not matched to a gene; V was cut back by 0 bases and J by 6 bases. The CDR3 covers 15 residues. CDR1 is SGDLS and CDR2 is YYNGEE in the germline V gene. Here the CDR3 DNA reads TGTGCCAGCAGCGTAGTAGGCGGGGGTTGGGATACGCAGTATTTT. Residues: CASSVVGGGWDTQYF.